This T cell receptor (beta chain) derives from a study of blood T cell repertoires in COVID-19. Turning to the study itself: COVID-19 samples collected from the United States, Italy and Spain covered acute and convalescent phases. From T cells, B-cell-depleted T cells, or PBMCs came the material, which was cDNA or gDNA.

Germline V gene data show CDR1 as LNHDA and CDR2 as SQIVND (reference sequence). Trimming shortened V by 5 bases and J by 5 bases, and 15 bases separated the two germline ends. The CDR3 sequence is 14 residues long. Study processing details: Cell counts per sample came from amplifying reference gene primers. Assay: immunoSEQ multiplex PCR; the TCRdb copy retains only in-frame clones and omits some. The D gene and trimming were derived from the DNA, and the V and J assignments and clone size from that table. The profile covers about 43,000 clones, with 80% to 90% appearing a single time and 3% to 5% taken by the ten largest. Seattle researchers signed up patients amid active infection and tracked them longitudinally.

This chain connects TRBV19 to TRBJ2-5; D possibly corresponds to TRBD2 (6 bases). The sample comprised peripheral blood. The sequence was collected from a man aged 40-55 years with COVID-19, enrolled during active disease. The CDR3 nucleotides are TGTGCCAGTAGTGACCATGGAGGGCGGGAGACCCAGTACTTC. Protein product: CASSDHGGRETQYF.